This is a list of T cell receptor beta chains from one sample in a study of CD8+CD57+ T cells in acquired aplastic anemia. One entry per CDR3 protein, called by TCRdb with MiXCR from the reads. Of about 170,000 distinct CDR3 sequences detected, 55% to 70% appear once; the ten largest clones hold roughly 44%. Sequencing was carried out using sorted CD4+, CD8+, or CD8+CD57+ T cells (not recorded which) from PBMCs. The receptors come from a human donor in good health. The CDR3 runs from the conserved cysteine through the conserved F or W. Some rows have no size entry. The others give once, few or many, or a class for an expanded clone.

TRBV14 | - | CASSQKRDSWGTGELFF
TRBV12-3/TRBV12-4 | few | CASSPQANYGYTF
TRBV5-6 | - | CASSLVRASPSTDTQYF
TRBV10-2 | - | CASSDSGPGATEAFF
TRBV9 | - | CASSSPISNEQFF
TRBV11-2 | - | CASSPRGGNTIYF
TRBV6-2/TRBV6-3 | - | CASRLTGATYTF
TRBV29-1 | - | CSVVAGLAQETQYF
TRBV15 | - | CATSSVSEGKPQHF
TRBV4-1 | many | CASSQAPYSGTVFF
TRBV6-5 | - | CASRTPGQPQHF
TRBV20-1 | few | CSARGVNVEQYF
TRBV10-1 | - | CASSEGTGNSNQPQHF
TRBV5-4 | - | CASSQDLVGAVGGYTF
TRBV25-1 | once | CASSLVRGGENTQYF
TRBV5-1 | few | CASSLDTAKNTEAFF
TRBV15 | - | CATSRDVGTSGSSYEQYF
TRBV7-9 | many | CASSSQRHTDTQYF
TRBV29-1 | - | CSVEPARAVETQYF
TRBV5-1 | - | CASSYSDRGGEQYF
TRBV20-1 | many | CSALALPEGGNEQFF
TRBV9 | - | CASSVGAGGIGGYTF
TRBV7-2 | - | CASSPYRGNGYTF
TRBV2 | - | CASSAGLAGDSYEQYF
TRBV19 | - | CASSSSSGTRRYEQYF
TRBV2 | - | CASSEVADSYEQYF
TRBV12-3/TRBV12-4 | many | CASSPRQNYGYTF
TRBV9 | - | CASSVDPGTYEQYF
TRBV25-1 | - | CASSGQGQYNSPLHF
TRBV20-1 | - | CSAGEGGYTF
TRBV10-3 | - | CAISDLRTGLMTGVTDTQYF
TRBV2 | - | CASSERDRGRSEPQHF
TRBV19 | - | CASSTYMHSGNTIYF
TRBV7-9 | - | CASSAEVSSYNEQFF
TRBV4-3 | - | CASSQDVPGELFF
TRBV5-1 | few | CASTPGGGPEQYF
TRBV7-8 | - | CASSLGTGRTGELFF
TRBV9 | - | CASSVVAGGPYEQYF
TRBV5-5 | once | CASSGVEETQYF
TRBV7-6 | - | CASSLTGVGNEQYF
TRBV27 | - | CASSPLEGTDTQYF
TRBV7-2 | - | CASSQRDFSTDTQYF
TRBV25-1 | - | CASSERSGRGNEQFF
TRBV7-2 | once | CASSFYTSLEETQYF
TRBV6-2/TRBV6-3 | many | CASSPVAGGDTGELFF
TRBV14 | - | CASSQMGHEKLFF
TRBV2 | - | CASKFGENTEAFF
TRBV20-1 | - | CSARDFASSYNEQFF
TRBV5-1 | once | CASRAGTGGTEAFF
TRBV20-1 | - | CSARVPGQASYEQYF
TRBV19 | many | CASSISAGGPNEQFF
TRBV15 | - | CATSATGSGEQYF
TRBV9 | - | CASSVDGGTVYGYTF
TRBV5-5 | - | CASSGGQGVYEQYF
TRBV7-8 | once | CASSRRTGPRLNTGELFF
TRBV7-6 | - | CASSRMTGYNSYEQYF